These T cell receptor beta chains were read from a single sample in a study of neurological immune-mediated disorders. TCRdb processed the 5' RACE reads anew with MiXCR; each CDR3 protein has one entry. This table has 55,000 to 70,000 distinct CDR3 sequences, approximately 10% appearing once. Sequenced material: PBMCs. These receptors were obtained from a man in his sixties in good health. CDR3s include the opening cysteine and the closing phenylalanine or tryptophan. D genes are given only for firm matches. Clone size appears in some rows only: once, few, many, or a class for an expanded clone.

size,V,J,D,CDR3
many,TRBV6-2/TRBV6-3,TRBJ2-1,NA,CASSYDGVLDYNEQFF
many,TRBV5-1,TRBJ1-2,TRBD1,CASSSGDRIYGYTF
NA,TRBV6-6,TRBJ1-1,TRBD1,CASSPPGQHEAFF
many,TRBV5-5,TRBJ1-2,TRBD1,CASRPRGTGPLSYGYTF
many,TRBV6-2/TRBV6-3,TRBJ1-1,NA,CASTGRLTEAFF
many,TRBV7-2,TRBJ2-7,NA,CASSFKGGAGYEQYF
many,TRBV29-1,TRBJ2-5,TRBD2,CSVEGGGAKETQYF
many,TRBV6-5,TRBJ2-6,TRBD2,CASSHRLAGGPPGANVLTF
NA,TRBV7-2,TRBJ2-5,NA,CASSLGGPKETRYF
many,TRBV5-6,TRBJ1-1,NA,CASSLSWAAEAFF
many,TRBV28,TRBJ2-2,NA,CASSLPRAYLAGELFF
many,TRBV5-4,TRBJ2-7,NA,CASSLDGLAYEQYF
many,TRBV5-5,TRBJ2-5,NA,CASSPGAGNFQETQYF
many,TRBV5-1,TRBJ2-2,NA,CASSLVPDTGELFF
NA,TRBV5-5,TRBJ2-4,TRBD1,CASPNYGQGNIQYF
many,TRBV7-2,TRBJ2-7,TRBD2,CASSFWGGEQYF
many,TRBV20-1,TRBJ1-2,TRBD1,CSARPVTGTGVGGYTF
many,TRBV20-1,TRBJ2-5,NA,CSARRKTQYF
many,TRBV5-1,TRBJ2-3,TRBD1,CASSSGGQGSGTQYF
many,TRBV7-2,TRBJ1-1,NA,CASRLGSANTEAFF
many,TRBV11-2,TRBJ1-1,NA,CASGPRRSLAFF
NA,TRBV7-6,TRBJ2-7,NA,CASSLFAGGGYEQYF
few,TRBV19,TRBJ2-7,NA,CASSWGPRSYEQYF
NA,TRBV4-3,TRBJ2-3,NA,CASSQDWPSTDTQYF
many,TRBV7-9,TRBJ1-2,TRBD1,CASRSTGADYGYTF
NA,TRBV7-2,TRBJ1-6,TRBD1,CNSSSGTGQYSPLHF
NA,TRBV29-1,TRBJ2-5,NA,CSVTRGRETQYF
many,TRBV20-1,TRBJ2-1,TRBD2,CSAQLTGGYNEQFF
many,TRBV20-1,TRBJ2-1,TRBD1,CSASYRGQLGNEQFF
many,TRBV5-1,TRBJ2-7,NA,CASSLVVAPYEQYF
many,TRBV7-2,TRBJ2-1,NA,CAHGGSGDNEQFF
many,TRBV6-2/TRBV6-3,TRBJ1-6,TRBD1,CASSRPGTGTNSPLHF
few,TRBV7-2,TRBJ1-1,NA,CASSLSPGATEAFF
many,TRBV12-3/TRBV12-4,TRBJ2-1,TRBD2,CASRLAGPNEQFF
many,TRBV29-1,TRBJ1-1,NA,CSGQDRTATEAFF
NA,TRBV24-1,TRBJ2-3,TRBD1,CVTSDRADTQYF
many,TRBV7-2,TRBJ1-5,NA,CASWTQPQHF
many,TRBV7-2,TRBJ1-3,NA,CASSLGVSGNTIYF
many,TRBV12-3/TRBV12-4,TRBJ1-1,TRBD1,CASSLNGQGATEAFF
many,TRBV5-1,TRBJ1-1,TRBD1,CASSWGDRDHTEAFF
many,TRBV6-2/TRBV6-3,TRBJ2-2,TRBD2,CASSYPGGAGTGELFF
many,TRBV20-1,TRBJ2-7,TRBD1,CSARDTLGQASSYEQYF